The 29 T cell receptor beta chains below were found in one sample sequenced in a study of identical twins. Each CDR3 protein is one row after TCRdb ran MiXCR on the 5' RACE reads. The table lists approximately 700,000 distinct CDR3 sequences, 18% of them singletons. The data also belong to a second study, concerning T cells expressing NK-cell markers.

The sequenced material came from PBMCs. The receptors were gathered from a woman aged 18-29 years in good health.

J is TRBJ2-2 and V is TRBV24-1; TRBD1 might be the D (6 bases). CDR1 and CDR2 from the germline V gene are KGHDR and SFDVKD. This CDR3 has 14 residues. With 5 bases removed from V and 7 bases from J, the gap between germline ends came to 13 bases. CDR3 nucleotide sequence: TGTGCCACCAGTGTAGCAGGGGTCGGCGGGGAGCTGTTTTTT. Its translation: CATSVAGVGGELFF.

This clonotype was seen more than once but under ten times. This chain joins TRBV10-3 and TRBJ2-7; D might be TRBD1 or TRBD2, each matching 6 bases. Germline lookup yields CDR1 ENHRY and CDR2 SYGVKD. This CDR3 contains 16 residues. V lost 6 bases and J lost 7, with 25 bases in between. CDR3 amino acids: CAIRTPFRGTSGEQYF. The CDR3, as DNA: TGTGCCATCAGAACGCCTTTCAGGGGAACGAGCGGGGAGCAGTACTTC.

The chain uses TRBV12-3 or TRBV12-4 and TRBJ1-6; 7 bases fit TRBD1. This CDR3 region has 16 residues. Germline trimming cut 6 bases from V and 9 bases from J; bases unmatched to any gene: 14. The CDR3, as DNA: TGTGCCAGCAGCCCGTCGCTACAGGGGTTAAGTTCACCCCTCCACTTT. Residues: CASSPSLQGLSSPLHF.

V usage is TRBV12-3 or TRBV12-4 and J usage is TRBJ1-1; a possible D gene is TRBD1 (5 bases). V lost 7 bases to trimming and J lost 7 bases, with 13 bases between them. CDR3 length: 12 residues. The CDR3 here is CASTHRDGEAFF. The CDR3 nucleotides read TGTGCCAGCACCCACCGGGACGGTGAAGCTTTCTTT.

In this sample, this clonotype turned up a few times. The rearrangement links TRBV5-1 to TRBJ2-1; D not resolved. CDR1 is SGHRS, CDR2 YFSETQ, per germline. The CDR3 is 15 residues long. V was shortened by 4 bases and J by 0 bases, with 11 bases between the two germline ends. In DNA, the CDR3 is TGCGCCAGCAGCGAGGTCTTTAGCTCCTACAATGAGCAGTTCTTC. Amino acids: CASSEVFSSYNEQFF.

There are a few counts of this clonotype. The V gene is TRBV7-9, the J gene TRBJ2-1; 8 bases fit TRBD2. Trimming at V came to 5 bases and at J to 7 bases, leaving 4 bases not matched to a gene. This CDR3 is 13 amino acids long. In germline, CDR1 is SEHNR, CDR2 FQNEAQ (reference sequence). CDR3 sequence reads: CASSPREGNEQFF. Here the CDR3 DNA reads TGTGCCAGCAGCCCCCGGGAGGGGAATGAGCAGTTCTTC.

This chain connects TRBV11-2 to TRBJ2-3, with a possible D match to TRBD1 (5 bases). V was trimmed by 1 base and J by 4 bases, leaving 15 bases between them. CDR1 SGHAT and CDR2 FQNNGV come from the germline V gene. The CDR3 has 16 amino acids. As DNA, the CDR3 is TGTGCCAGCAGCTTAGCGGTAGTTTTAGGGGCAGATACGCAGTATTTT. Its translation: CASSLAVVLGADTQYF.

The genes are TRBV12-3 or TRBV12-4 and TRBJ1-2; D may be TRBD1 (6 bases). V lost 0 bases and J 3 bases, leaving 11 bases between the germline ends. This CDR3 contains 15 residues. The CDR3 here is CASSLAPGGYYGYTF. Written as DNA, the CDR3 is TGTGCCAGCAGTTTAGCGCCCGGGGGCTACTATGGCTACACCTTC.

This clonotype was counted only a few times. The chain links TRBV6-1 to TRBJ2-7; perhaps TRBD2 as D (5 bases). Germline lookup yields CDR1 MNHNS and CDR2 SASEGT. V lost 7 bases and J lost 4, with 20 bases in between. This CDR3 comprises 15 residues. DNA for the CDR3: TGTGCCAGCATCGGACTTAGCTCCCAACTATACGAGCAGTACTTC. Translated, it gives CASIGLSSQLYEQYF.

This clonotype was found a few times. The V and J genes are TRBV5-5 and TRBJ2-1; D may be TRBD2 (6 bases). The CDR3 loop spans 12 amino acids. Germline CDR1 is SGHKS and CDR2 is YYEKEE (reference sequence). Deletions cut 7 bases from V and 7 bases from J, with 12 bases between. The CDR3 loop reads CASRRGANEQFF. The CDR3 DNA is TGTGCCAGCCGGCGCGGGGCGAATGAGCAGTTCTTC.

The J gene is TRBJ2-6, the V gene TRBV2; D gene ambiguous. Germline V gene lookup returns CDR1 SNHLY and CDR2 FYNNEI. CDR3 size: 13 residues. Trimming stripped 8 bases from V and 0 bases from J, with 5 bases between. The CDR3 nucleotides are TGTGCCAGCGGAAACTCTGGGGCCAACGTCCTGACTTTC. This codes for CASGNSGANVLTF.

In its sample, this clonotype was seen a few times. This sequence joins TRBV5-1 and TRBJ2-3, with 7 nucleotides matching TRBD1. This CDR3 has 13 amino acids. Germline CDR1 SGHRS, CDR2 YFSETQ. The V segment lost 4 bases and the J segment 6 bases; nucleotides outside the gene matches: 5. CDR3 protein: CASSVQGSDTQYF. As DNA, the CDR3 is TGCGCCAGCAGCGTACAGGGGTCGGATACGCAGTATTTT.

The V and J genes are TRBV7-2 and TRBJ2-3, with D tentatively TRBD2 (6 bases). The germline CDR1 and CDR2 sequences are SGHTA and FQGNSA. Trimming cost V 5 bases and J 10 bases, with 25 bases left between them. CDR3 length: 16 residues. The CDR3 coding sequence is TGTGCCAGCAGCCAAAACTCAGGAGGGGTGTCGTGGGCGCAGTATTTT. Amino acids: CASSQNSGGVSWAQYF.

The gene calls are TRBV19 and TRBJ2-2; a weak D match, TRBD1 (5 bases). V dropped 10 bases and J dropped 7 bases, with 13 bases sitting between them. CDR3 length: 12 amino acids. Germline CDR1 LNHDA, CDR2 SQIVND (reference sequence). CDR3 bases: TGTGCCACTCTAGGGGATTACGGGGAGCTGTTTTTT. Its translation: CATLGDYGELFF.

This clonotype was counted only a few times. The chain joins TRBV29-1 to TRBJ2-1, with 9 bases that match TRBD2. Germline-derived CDR1 and CDR2 are SQVTM and ANQGSEA. The ends lost 8 bases at V and 7 bases at J; junction bases unmatched: 12. CDR3 size: 14 residues. The CDR3 region is CSTGRLAGKNEQFF. The CDR3 DNA reads as TGCAGCACCGGGCGGCTAGCGGGAAAAAATGAGCAGTTCTTC.

The chain has TRBV27 and TRBJ2-3; the D gene is possibly TRBD1 (6 bases). The CDR3 extends over 18 amino acids. Germline V gene lookup returns CDR1 MNHEY and CDR2 SMNVEV (reference sequence). V was pared by 6 bases and J by 1 base, with 23 bases between. The chain's CDR3 is CASSHDPPTRQGTDTQYF. DNA for the CDR3: TGTGCCAGCAGCCACGATCCCCCAACGAGACAGGGCACAGATACGCAGTATTTT.

Comments on this clonotype: The final CDR3 position lacks the conserved phenylalanine or tryptophan, pointing to a likely read error. V and J are TRBV18 and TRBJ2-5; the D gene is possibly TRBD1 (5 bases). The CDR3 length is 17 residues. The germline V gene encodes CDR1 KGHSH and CDR2 LQKENI. V was cut by 4 bases and J by 0 bases, with 18 bases left in between. DNA for the CDR3: TGTGCCAGCTCACTTTTCCACAGGCGGACAAACCAAGAGACCCAGTACATC. As protein: CASSLFHRRTNQETQYI.

This clonotype was seen many times. The rearrangement uses TRBV29-1 and TRBJ2-7; D is ambiguous. With 2 bases removed from V and 3 bases from J, the gap between germline ends came to 20 bases. The CDR3 runs 16 residues. Germline CDR1 and CDR2: SQVTM and ANQGSEA. CDR3 amino acids: CSVESVTPDQFYEQYF. CDR3 sequence (DNA): TGCAGCGTTGAAAGTGTGACACCCGACCAATTCTACGAGCAGTACTTC.

In regard to this clonotype: A much larger clone lies a single base off, so this may be a read error. V gene TRBV18 combines with J gene TRBJ2-7; 9 positions match TRBD1. This CDR3 has 16 amino acids. CDR1 is KGHSH and CDR2 is LQKENI in the germline V gene. The CDR3: CTSSPYARDRVGEQYF. The DNA of the CDR3 is TGTACCAGCTCACCATACGCCCGGGACAGGGTTGGCGAGCAGTACTTC.

The J gene is TRBJ2-7, the V gene TRBV27; 7 bases align to TRBD2. The CDR3 spans 16 residues. The V and J ends lost 7 bases and 5 bases, in that order; junction bases with no gene match: 17. In germline, CDR1 is MNHEY, CDR2 SMNVEV (reference sequence). This CDR3 reads CASTPSWGGYYNEQYF. DNA of the CDR3: TGTGCCAGCACCCCCTCTTGGGGGGGATATTATAACGAGCAGTACTTC.

The chain carries TRBV12-3 or TRBV12-4 and TRBJ2-7, with no clear D. Trimming left V 8 bases short and J 2 bases short, with 16 bases between. The CDR3 has 14 amino acids. CDR3 in DNA: TGTGCCAGCGTTCCCCCCGGGTGGACCTACGAGCAGTACTTC. It encodes CASVPPGWTYEQYF.

This clonotype was seen a single time. The rearrangement links TRBV7-8 to TRBJ2-7; TRBD2 agrees at 8 bases. The CDR3 is made up of 15 amino acids. CDR1 and CDR2 (germline): SGHVS, FQNEAQ. J gave up 3 bases and V 1 base, and 5 bases lay outside the gene matches. The CDR3 DNA reads as TGTGCCAGCAGCTTAGAGGCTAGCGGGTACTACGAGCAGTACTTC. The encoded protein is CASSLEASGYYEQYF. Based on the CDR3 plus reference TRBV7-8 and TRBJ2-7, the full variable domain is GAGVSQSPRYKVAKRGQDVALRCDPISGHVSLFWYQQALGQGPEFLTYFQNEAQLDKSGLPSDRFFAERPEGSVSTLKIQRTQQEDSAVYLCASSLEASGYYEQYFGPGTRLTVT.

V usage is TRBV9 and J usage is TRBJ1-2; unclear D gene. Germline V CDR1 and CDR2: SGDLS, YYNGEE. The V and J ends lost 2 bases and 3 bases respectively, with 11 bases between them. This CDR3 comprises 14 residues. CDR3 residues: CASSVRMLDYGYTF. DNA for the CDR3: TGTGCCAGCAGCGTTCGAATGTTGGACTATGGCTACACCTTC. The whole variable domain, filled in from reference TRBV9 and TRBJ1-2, reads DSGVTQTPKHLITATGQRVTLRCSPRSGDLSVYWYQQSLDQGLQFLIQYYNGEERAKGNILERFSAQQFPDLHSELNLSSLELGDSALYFCASSVRMLDYGYTFGSGTRLTVV.

In this sample, this clonotype turned up a few times. The DNA for the CDR3 is TGCAGTGCTAGAGCGGGAGGGACTCAGCCCCAGCATTTT. Protein product: CSARAGGTQPQHF. The V and J genes are TRBV20-1 and TRBJ1-5, with a weak D call TRBD1 (5 bases). The CDR3 runs to 13 residues. Trimming took off 1 base at V and 6 bases at J, with 10 bases between the two ends. Germline CDR1 is DFQATT and CDR2 is SNEGSKA (reference sequence).

This clonotype was counted a few times. This chain joins TRBV10-3 and TRBJ1-2; 11 positions match TRBD1. There are 15 residues in the CDR3. CDR1 is ENHRY, CDR2 SYGVKD, per germline. The V segment lost 7 bases and the J segment 7 bases; nucleotides outside the gene matches: 11. CDR3 DNA: TGTGCCATCACGGCGTCCGGGACAGGGGGTGGTGGCTACACCTTC. Translated: CAITASGTGGGGYTF.

This clonotype has at least ten counts. The V and J genes are TRBV12-3 or TRBV12-4 and TRBJ2-1, with a tentative D call TRBD2 (6 bases). CDR3 length equals 13 residues. The V and J ends lost 6 bases and 3 bases respectively, with 9 bases between them. DNA of the CDR3: TGTGCCAGCAGCACCGGGGGCTACAATGAGCAGTTCTTC. It encodes CASSTGGYNEQFF.

This clonotype was recorded many times. This chain joins TRBV7-9 and TRBJ2-7; D gene ambiguous. The CDR3 has 12 residues. The V gene lost 3 bases and the J gene lost 2 bases, with 5 bases spanning the gap. Germline CDR1 and CDR2: SEHNR and FQNEAQ (reference sequence). DNA of the CDR3: TGTGCCAGCAGCTTTGGACCCTACGAGCAGTACTTC. Its translation is CASSFGPYEQYF.

This clonotype came up many times. The chain recombines TRBV5-1 with TRBJ2-1; no reliable D call. From germline, CDR1 is SGHRS and CDR2 YFSETQ. With 3 bases removed from V and 4 bases from J, the gap between germline ends came to 5 bases. There are 12 residues in the CDR3. CDR3 DNA: TGCGCCAGCAGCTCACAATACAATGAGCAGTTCTTC. Protein product: CASSSQYNEQFF.

The chain is built from TRBV7-9 and TRBJ2-5, with a tentative D call TRBD1 (6 bases). The germline CDR1 and CDR2 sequences are SEHNR and FQNEAQ (reference sequence). The CDR3 covers 13 residues. Trimming took off 7 bases at V and 6 bases at J, with 15 bases between the two ends. Written as DNA, the CDR3 is TGTGCCAGCACCTTGGGGGCGATGAAGACCCAGTACTTC. Residues: CASTLGAMKTQYF.